The 10 T cell receptor beta chains in this list originate from one sample, sequenced in a study of identical twins. TCRdb used MiXCR to reprocess the 5' RACE reads, holding one entry per CDR3 protein. The table lists a few hundred thousand distinct CDR3 sequences, approximately 8.7% of them singletons. Sample: naive T cells sorted from blood. These receptors were obtained from a woman aged 45-65 years in good health.

This clonotype was detected a few times. The rearrangement links TRBV3-1 to TRBJ1-4; 11 nucleotides line up with TRBD1. J was trimmed by 7 bases and V by 1 base; bases with no gene match: 2. CDR1 LGHDT and CDR2 YNNKEL come from the germline V gene (reference sequence). The CDR3 loop spans 15 amino acids. The CDR3 sequence is CASSQGTGGFEKLFF. The CDR3 coding sequence is TGTGCCAGCAGCCAAGGGACAGGGGGCTTTGAAAAACTGTTTTTT.

The chain combines TRBV12-3 or TRBV12-4 with TRBJ1-5, with D tentatively TRBD1 (6 bases). The V end was cut by 7 bases, the J end by 6 bases, with 16 bases between. The CDR3 loop spans 14 amino acids. This CDR3 is CASTWGGRGQPQHF. In nucleotides, the CDR3 is TGTGCCAGCACCTGGGGGGGGCGAGGTCAGCCCCAGCATTTT.

This clonotype was observed many times. The chain has TRBV9 and TRBJ1-1; D gene unclear. V lost 5 bases, J lost 1 base, and 12 bases lay in between. CDR3 length equals 14 residues. Germline CDR1 and CDR2: SGDLS and YYNGEE. This CDR3 is CASSGGLANTEAFF. For the CDR3, the DNA is TGTGCCAGCAGTGGCGGGTTGGCGAACACTGAAGCTTTCTTT.

In this sample, this clonotype turned up many times. V is TRBV5-1 and J is TRBJ2-7, with unresolved D. The CDR3 covers 12 residues. Trimming cost V 0 bases and J 7 bases, with 8 bases left between them. Germline assignment: CDR1 SGHRS and CDR2 YFSETQ. The CDR3 loop is CASSLGVGEQYF. In DNA form, the CDR3 reads TGCGCCAGCAGCTTGGGAGTAGGTGAGCAGTACTTC.

The rearrangement joins TRBV19 to TRBJ2-2; tentatively, D is TRBD1 (6 bases). The V gene's germline CDR1 is LNHDA and CDR2 SQIVND (reference sequence). This CDR3 is built from 13 residues. V was shortened by 9 bases and J by 8 bases, with 16 bases between the two germline ends. DNA for the CDR3: TGTGCCAGCCCAAACAGGGCATATGGGGAGCTGTTTTTT. Encoded protein: CASPNRAYGELFF.

The chain has TRBV5-1 and TRBJ1-2; D is undetermined. This CDR3 region has 13 residues. Per the germline V gene, CDR1 is SGHRS and CDR2 is YFSETQ. The V and J ends lost 7 bases and 3 bases respectively, with 13 bases between them. The CDR3 DNA follows: TGCGCCAGCTCGCGGGGAGTTGACTATGGCTACACCTTC. Translation gives CASSRGVDYGYTF.

This rearrangement joins TRBV4-2 to TRBJ2-1, with no clear D. V dropped 3 bases and J dropped 13 bases, with 28 bases sitting between them. The CDR3 contains 17 residues. Per the germline V gene, CDR1 is LGHNA and CDR2 is YNFKEQ. The DNA of the CDR3 is TGTGCCAGCAGCCAGGCGTGGAGCCAGGACCACACCCTCGGCCAGTTCTTC. It codes for CASSQAWSQDHTLGQFF.

V and J are TRBV19 and TRBJ2-5, with D hard to call. Trimming took off 5 bases at V and 4 bases at J, with 11 bases between the two ends. In germline, CDR1 is LNHDA, CDR2 SQIVND (reference sequence). The length of the CDR3 is 13 residues. CDR3 DNA: TGTGCCAGTAGTCCCGCCCACGGAGAGACCCAGTACTTC. Amino acids: CASSPAHGETQYF.

In its sample, this clonotype was seen many times. This chain connects TRBV13 to TRBJ2-2, with D hard to call. The CDR3 sequence is 11 residues long. V was shortened by 5 bases and J by 9 bases, with 7 bases between the two germline ends. The germline V gene encodes CDR1 PRHDT and CDR2 FYEKMQ (reference sequence). This CDR3 is CASSTGRELFF. The CDR3, as DNA: TGTGCCAGCAGCACCGGCCGGGAGCTGTTTTTT.

The chain has TRBV4-1 and TRBJ2-3; a weak D match, TRBD2 (6 bases). With 0 bases removed from V and 7 bases from J, the gap between germline ends came to 20 bases. The germline V gene encodes CDR1 MGHRA and CDR2 YSYEKL. This CDR3 comprises 17 residues. CDR3 sequence (DNA): TGCGCCAGCAGCCAAGAGAACCCGGCTAGCGCGCGGCATACGCAGTATTTT. This sequence encodes CASSQENPASARHTQYF.